These 6 T cell receptor beta chains were all obtained from the same sample, sequenced in a study of OX40 agonist ivuxolimab in advanced cancers. This table comes from immunoSEQ multiplex PCR, and its TCRdb copy is limited to in-frame clones, with some not included. The table lists tens of thousands of clones, roughly 85% of them singletons, with 3% to 4% in the top ten. The sequencing here drew on CD4+ or CD8+ T cells sorted from blood, taken in a trial of the OX40 agonist ivuxolimab. The source is an adult with an advanced solid tumor such as melanoma, head and neck, liver or kidney cancer.

In this sample, this clone turned up a few times. The chain's CDR3 is CASRTGLGQETQYF. The CDR3 nucleotides read TGCGCCAGCAGAACGGGACTAGGGCAAGAGACCCAGTACTTC. This rearrangement joins TRBV5-1 to TRBJ2-5; TRBD2 matches 8 bases. J was trimmed by 2 bases and V by 5 bases; bases with no gene match: 5. Germline V gene data show CDR1 as SGHRS and CDR2 as YFSETQ. The CDR3 consists of 14 residues.

The gene calls are TRBV6-5 and TRBJ1-3; no clear D gene. Germline loops: CDR1 MNHEY, CDR2 SVGAGI. The V and J ends lost 6 bases and 3 bases respectively, with 12 bases between them. The CDR3 runs to 14 residues. The CDR3 loop reads CASSRDNFGNTIYF. CDR3 coding DNA: TGTGCCAGCAGCCGCGACAATTTTGGAAACACCATATATTTT.

The rearrangement uses TRBV28 and TRBJ1-6; 10 nucleotides match TRBD1. The CDR3 sequence is 18 residues long. The junction had 12 bases not matched to a gene; V was cut back by 4 bases and J by 6 bases. Germline V gene lookup returns CDR1 MDHEN and CDR2 SYDVKM. CDR3 sequence reads: CASSSPRGQGRSNSPLHF. In DNA, the CDR3 is TGTGCCAGCAGTTCGCCTCGGGGACAGGGGAGATCTAATTCACCCCTCCACTTT.

This chain uses TRBV2 with TRBJ1-5; the match to TRBD1 covers 11 bases. The germline CDR1 and CDR2 sequences are SNHLY and FYNNEI. After removal of 7 bases from V and 6 bases from J, the junction contained 8 bases not matched to a gene. The CDR3 consists of 15 residues. As DNA, the CDR3 is TGTGCCAGCATATTGGACAGGGGGCGCGGTCAGCCCCAGCATTTT. Protein sequence: CASILDRGRGQPQHF.

The V gene is TRBV30, the J gene TRBJ2-7; 7 nucleotides line up with TRBD2. The V gene end was trimmed by 8 bases and the J gene end by 3 bases; junction bases not matched to a gene: 7. This CDR3 has 12 amino acids. Germline CDR1 is GTSNPN and CDR2 is SVGIG (reference sequence). Here the CDR3 reads CAAEGGSYEQYF. In DNA, the CDR3 is TGTGCCGCAGAGGGCGGGAGCTACGAGCAGTACTTC.

This chain connects TRBV2 to TRBJ2-1; D is undetermined. This CDR3 comprises 15 residues. V lost 3 bases to trimming and J lost 0 bases, with 9 bases between them. Germline V gene sequence: CDR1 SNHLY, CDR2 FYNNEI. The CDR3 nucleotides are TGTGCCAGCAGTGAGAGGCTATCCTCCTACAATGAGCAGTTCTTC. Protein sequence: CASSERLSSYNEQFF.